This entry concerns a single T cell receptor (beta chain). The data were obtained in a study of blood T cell repertoires in COVID-19. Authors' processing steps: How many nucleated cells were present was estimated from reference gene primer amplification. Assay: immunoSEQ multiplex PCR; the TCRdb copy retains only in-frame clones and omits some. V, J and clone size were drawn from that table, and D and trimming were deduced from the DNA. This table has fewer than 200,000 clones, 79% appearing once. V was pared by 4 bases and J by 9 bases, with 6 bases of the junction left unmatched. CDR3 length equals 15 residues. Germline CDR1 and CDR2: MDHEN and SYDVKM.

Sequencing used peripheral blood. The origin of this receptor is a woman in her sixties or seventies with COVID-19, enrolled during active disease. The rearrangement joins TRBV28 to TRBJ1-6; 10 nucleotides match TRBD1. CDR3 sequence: CASSSTGGLGSPLHF. The CDR3 DNA reads as TGTGCCAGCAGTTCGACAGGGGGCTTGGGTTCACCCCTCCACTTT.